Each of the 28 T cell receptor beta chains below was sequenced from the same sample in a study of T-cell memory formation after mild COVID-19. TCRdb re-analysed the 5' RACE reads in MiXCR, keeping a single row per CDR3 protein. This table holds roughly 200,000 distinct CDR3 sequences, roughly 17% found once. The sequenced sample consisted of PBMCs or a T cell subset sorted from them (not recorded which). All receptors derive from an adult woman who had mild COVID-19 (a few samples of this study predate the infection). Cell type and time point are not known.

In nucleotides, the CDR3 is TGCGCCAGCAGCTGGACAGGGGCCGGGGGGGGCACTGAAGCTTTCTTT. Protein product: CASSWTGAGGGTEAFF. The chain is built from TRBV5-1 and TRBJ1-1; 9 nucleotides line up with TRBD1. Germline-derived CDR1 and CDR2 are SGHRS and YFSETQ. The CDR3 is 16 residues long. Losses at the gene ends were 3 bases for V and 4 bases for J; bases not matched to a gene: 10. Drawing the rest from reference TRBV5-1 and TRBJ1-1, the complete variable domain is KAGVTQTPRYLIKTRGQQVTLSCSPISGHRSVSWYQQTPGQGLQFLFEYFSETQRNKGNFPGRFSGRQFSNSRSEMNVSTLELGDSALYLCASSWTGAGGGTEAFFGQGTRLTVV.

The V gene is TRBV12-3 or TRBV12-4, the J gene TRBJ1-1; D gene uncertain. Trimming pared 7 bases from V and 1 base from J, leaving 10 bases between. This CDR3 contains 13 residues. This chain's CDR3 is CASTWQTNTEAFF. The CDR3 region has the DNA TGTGCCAGCACGTGGCAGACGAACACTGAAGCTTTCTTT.

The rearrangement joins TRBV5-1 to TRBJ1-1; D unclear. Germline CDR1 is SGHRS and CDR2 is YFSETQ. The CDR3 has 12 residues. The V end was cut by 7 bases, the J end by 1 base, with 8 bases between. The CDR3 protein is CASSAPNTEAFF. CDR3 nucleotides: TGCGCCAGCTCCGCCCCGAACACTGAAGCTTTCTTT. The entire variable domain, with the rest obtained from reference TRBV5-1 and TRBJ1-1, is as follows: KAGVTQTPRYLIKTRGQQVTLSCSPISGHRSVSWYQQTPGQGLQFLFEYFSETQRNKGNFPGRFSGRQFSNSRSEMNVSTLELGDSALYLCASSAPNTEAFFGQGTRLTVV.

The CDR3: CASSYTGGSNTQYF. CDR3 coding DNA: TGTGCCAGCAGTTACACGGGGGGCTCGAATACGCAGTATTTT. The gene calls are TRBV6-5 and TRBJ2-3, with D perhaps TRBD2 (7 bases). The CDR3 runs to 14 residues. The germline CDR1 and CDR2 sequences are MNHEY and SVGAGI. Trimming stripped 2 bases from V and 7 bases from J, with 13 bases between.

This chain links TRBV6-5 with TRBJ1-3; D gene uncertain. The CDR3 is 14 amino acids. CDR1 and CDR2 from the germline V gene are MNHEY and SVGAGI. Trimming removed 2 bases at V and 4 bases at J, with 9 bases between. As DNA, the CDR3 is TGTGCCAGCAGTTACGACGGTCGCGGAAACACCATATATTTT. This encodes CASSYDGRGNTIYF.

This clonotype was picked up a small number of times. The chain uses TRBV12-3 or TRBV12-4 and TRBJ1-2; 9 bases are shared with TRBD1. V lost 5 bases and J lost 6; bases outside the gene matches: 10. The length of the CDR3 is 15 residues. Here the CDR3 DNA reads TGTGCCAGCAGTCGACTCGGGACAGGGAAAGATGGCTACACCTTC. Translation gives CASSRLGTGKDGYTF.

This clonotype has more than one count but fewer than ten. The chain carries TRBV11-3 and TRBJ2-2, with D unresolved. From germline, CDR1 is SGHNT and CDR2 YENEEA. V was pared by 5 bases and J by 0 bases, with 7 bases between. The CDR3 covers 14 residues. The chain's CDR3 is CASSAGSNTGELFF. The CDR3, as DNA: TGTGCCAGCAGCGCCGGATCGAACACCGGGGAGCTGTTTTTT.

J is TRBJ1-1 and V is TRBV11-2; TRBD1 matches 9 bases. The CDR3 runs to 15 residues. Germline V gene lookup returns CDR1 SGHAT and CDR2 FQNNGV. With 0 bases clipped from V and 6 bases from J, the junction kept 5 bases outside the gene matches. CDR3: CASSLEGTGFAEAFF. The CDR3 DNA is TGTGCCAGCAGCTTAGAAGGGACAGGGTTCGCTGAAGCTTTCTTT.

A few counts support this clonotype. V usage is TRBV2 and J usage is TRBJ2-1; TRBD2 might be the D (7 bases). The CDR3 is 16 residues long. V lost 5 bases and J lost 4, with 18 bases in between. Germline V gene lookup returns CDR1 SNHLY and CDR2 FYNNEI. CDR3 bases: TGTGCCAGCAGTCCCCTGACGGGGGGCAAGTACAATGAGCAGTTCTTC. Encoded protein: CASSPLTGGKYNEQFF.

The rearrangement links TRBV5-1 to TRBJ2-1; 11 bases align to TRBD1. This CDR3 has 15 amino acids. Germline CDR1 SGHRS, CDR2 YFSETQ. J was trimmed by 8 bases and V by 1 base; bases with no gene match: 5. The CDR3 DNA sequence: TGCGCCAGCAGCTTGACCGGGACAGGGGGTGATGAGCAGTTCTTC. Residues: CASSLTGTGGDEQFF.

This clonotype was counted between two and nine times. CDR3 loop: CASSFNRETLNTEAFF. In nucleotides, the CDR3 is TGTGCCAGCAGTTTCAACAGGGAGACCCTGAACACTGAAGCTTTCTTT. The chain couples TRBV6-2 or TRBV6-3 to TRBJ1-1; D possibly corresponds to TRBD1 (6 bases). The CDR3 loop spans 16 amino acids. The V gene lost 4 bases and the J gene lost 0 bases, with 15 bases spanning the gap. The germline gives CDR1 MNHEY, CDR2 SVGEGT.

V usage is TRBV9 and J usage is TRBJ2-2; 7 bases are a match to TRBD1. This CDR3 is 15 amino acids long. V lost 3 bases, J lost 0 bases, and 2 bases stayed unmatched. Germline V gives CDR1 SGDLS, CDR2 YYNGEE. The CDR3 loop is CASSGGTANTGELFF. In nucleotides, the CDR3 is TGTGCCAGCAGCGGGGGGACAGCGAACACCGGGGAGCTGTTTTTT.

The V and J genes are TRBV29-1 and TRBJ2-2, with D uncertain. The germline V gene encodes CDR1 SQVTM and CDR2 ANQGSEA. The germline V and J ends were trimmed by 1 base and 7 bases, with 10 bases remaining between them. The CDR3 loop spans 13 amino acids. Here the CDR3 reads CSVEAGLVGELFF. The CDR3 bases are TGCAGCGTTGAAGCCGGGTTGGTCGGGGAGCTGTTTTTT.

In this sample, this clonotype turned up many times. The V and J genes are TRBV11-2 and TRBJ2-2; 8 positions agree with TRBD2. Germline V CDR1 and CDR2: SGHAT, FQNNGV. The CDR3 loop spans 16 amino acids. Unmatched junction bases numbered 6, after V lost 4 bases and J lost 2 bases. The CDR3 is CASSSRTSLNTGELFF. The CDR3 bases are TGTGCCAGCAGCTCCAGGACTAGCTTAAACACCGGGGAGCTGTTTTTT.

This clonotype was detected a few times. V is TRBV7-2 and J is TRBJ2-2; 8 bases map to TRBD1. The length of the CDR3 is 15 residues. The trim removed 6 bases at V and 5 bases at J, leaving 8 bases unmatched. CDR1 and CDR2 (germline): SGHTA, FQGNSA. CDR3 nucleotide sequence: TGTGCCAGCAGTCCGACAGGGGAAGGAACCGGGGAGCTGTTTTTT. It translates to CASSPTGEGTGELFF.

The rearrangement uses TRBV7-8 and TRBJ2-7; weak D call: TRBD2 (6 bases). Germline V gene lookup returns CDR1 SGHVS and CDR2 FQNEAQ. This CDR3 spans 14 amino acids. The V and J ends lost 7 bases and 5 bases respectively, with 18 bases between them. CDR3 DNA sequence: TGTGCCAGCACCCCCCGGGGGTGGAGCAACGAGCAGTACTTC. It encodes CASTPRGWSNEQYF.

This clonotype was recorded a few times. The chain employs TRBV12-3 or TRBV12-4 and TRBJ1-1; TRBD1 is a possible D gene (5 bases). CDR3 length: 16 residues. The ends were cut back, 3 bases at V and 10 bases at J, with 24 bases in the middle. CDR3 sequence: CASSLSRGMGVRVAFF. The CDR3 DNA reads TGTGCCAGCAGTTTGTCCCGCGGGATGGGGGTTCGAGTAGCTTTCTTT.

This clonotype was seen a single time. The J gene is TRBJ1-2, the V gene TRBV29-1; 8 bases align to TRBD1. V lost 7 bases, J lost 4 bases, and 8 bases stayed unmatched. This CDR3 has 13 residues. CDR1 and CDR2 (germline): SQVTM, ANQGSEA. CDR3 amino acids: CSATGTGLYGYTF. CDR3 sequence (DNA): TGCAGCGCTACCGGGACAGGCCTCTATGGCTACACCTTC.

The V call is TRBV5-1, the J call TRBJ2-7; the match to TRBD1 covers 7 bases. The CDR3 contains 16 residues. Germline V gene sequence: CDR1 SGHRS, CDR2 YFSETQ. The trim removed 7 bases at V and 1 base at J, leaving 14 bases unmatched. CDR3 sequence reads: CASLATGTDFSYEQYF. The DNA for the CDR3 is TGCGCCAGCCTCGCGACCGGGACAGACTTTTCCTACGAGCAGTACTTC.

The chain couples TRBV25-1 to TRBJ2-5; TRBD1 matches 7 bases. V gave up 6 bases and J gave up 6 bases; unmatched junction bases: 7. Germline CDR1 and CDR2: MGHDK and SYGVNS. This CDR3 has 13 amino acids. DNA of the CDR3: TGTGCCAGCAGCACGCCGGGACAGAAGACCCAGTACTTC. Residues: CASSTPGQKTQYF.

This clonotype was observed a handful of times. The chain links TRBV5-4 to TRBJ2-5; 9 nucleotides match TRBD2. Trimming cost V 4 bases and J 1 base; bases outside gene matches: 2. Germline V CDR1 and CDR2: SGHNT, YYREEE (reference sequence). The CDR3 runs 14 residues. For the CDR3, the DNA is TGTGCCAGCAGCAGGACTAGCGCCCAAGAGACCCAGTACTTC. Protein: CASSRTSAQETQYF. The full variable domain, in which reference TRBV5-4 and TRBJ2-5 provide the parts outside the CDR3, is ETGVTQSPTHLIKTRGQQVTLRCSSQSGHNTVSWYQQALGQGPQFIFQYYREEENGRGNFPPRFSGLQFPNYSSELNVNALELDDSALYLCASSRTSAQETQYFGPGTRLLVL.

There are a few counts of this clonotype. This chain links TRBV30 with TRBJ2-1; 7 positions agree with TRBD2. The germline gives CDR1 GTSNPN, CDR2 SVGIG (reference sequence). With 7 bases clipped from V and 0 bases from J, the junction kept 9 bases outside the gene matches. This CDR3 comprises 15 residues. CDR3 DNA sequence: TGTGCCTCCACCCGGGGCGGGAGCTCCTACAATGAGCAGTTCTTC. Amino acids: CASTRGGSSYNEQFF.

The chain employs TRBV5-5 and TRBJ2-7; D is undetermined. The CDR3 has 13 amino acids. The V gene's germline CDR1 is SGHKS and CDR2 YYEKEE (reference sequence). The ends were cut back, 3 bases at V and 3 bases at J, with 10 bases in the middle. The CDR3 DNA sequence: TGTGCCAGCAGCTATTACTTGGGCTACGAGCAGTACTTC. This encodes CASSYYLGYEQYF.

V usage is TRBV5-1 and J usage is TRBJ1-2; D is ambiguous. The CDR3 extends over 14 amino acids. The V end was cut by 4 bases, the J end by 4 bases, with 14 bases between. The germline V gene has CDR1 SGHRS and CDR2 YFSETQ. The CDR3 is CASSGTPGSYGYTF. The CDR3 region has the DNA TGCGCCAGCAGCGGAACTCCTGGGAGCTATGGCTACACCTTC.

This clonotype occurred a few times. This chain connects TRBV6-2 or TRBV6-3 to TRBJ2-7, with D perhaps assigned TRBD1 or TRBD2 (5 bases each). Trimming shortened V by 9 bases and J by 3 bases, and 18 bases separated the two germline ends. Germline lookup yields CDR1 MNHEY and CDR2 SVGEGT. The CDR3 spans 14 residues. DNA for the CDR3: TGTGCCAGTACGAGGGGATCCCTTCGCTACGAGCAGTACTTC. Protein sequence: CASTRGSLRYEQYF.

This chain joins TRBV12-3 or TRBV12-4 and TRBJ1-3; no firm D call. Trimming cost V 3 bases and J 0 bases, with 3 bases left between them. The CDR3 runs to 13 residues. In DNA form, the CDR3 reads TGTGCCAGCAGTTTGGCCTCTGGAAACACCATATATTTT. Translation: CASSLASGNTIYF.

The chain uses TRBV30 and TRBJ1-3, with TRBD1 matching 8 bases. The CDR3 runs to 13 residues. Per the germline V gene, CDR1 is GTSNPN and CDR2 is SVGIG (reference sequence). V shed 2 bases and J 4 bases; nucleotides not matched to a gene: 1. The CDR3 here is CAWSRTGGNTIYF. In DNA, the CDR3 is TGTGCCTGGAGTCGGACAGGGGGAAACACCATATATTTT.

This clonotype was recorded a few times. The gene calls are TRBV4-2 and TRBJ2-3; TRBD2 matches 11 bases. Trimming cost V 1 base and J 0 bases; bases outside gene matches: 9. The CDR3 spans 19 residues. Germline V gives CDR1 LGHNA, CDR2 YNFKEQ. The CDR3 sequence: CASSQVLAGGSASTDTQYF. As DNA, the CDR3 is TGTGCCAGCAGCCAAGTGCTAGCGGGAGGTTCCGCTAGCACAGATACGCAGTATTTT.